The clone carrying this T cell receptor beta chain was observed a few times. These data are taken from a study of response to subunit inactivated influenza vaccine. TCRdb ran MiXCR on the RT-PCR reads and lists one entry per CDR3 protein. The sample consists of around 600,000 distinct CDR3 sequences, roughly 10% of them appearing once. The CDR3 is made up of 14 amino acids. V shed 2 bases and J shed 2 bases, with 10 bases lying between them. The germline gives CDR1 MNHEY, CDR2 SVGEGT. These sequences were also reported in another study, on T cells expressing NK-cell markers. As that study records: TCR beta cDNA was generated via 5'RACE template switching incorporating UMIs. The TCR beta repertoires were obtained from sorted CD3+CD56+NKG2C+, CD3+CD56+NKG2C- and CD3+CD56-NKG2C+ T cells. An anti-gamma-delta TCR antibody confined sorting to alpha-beta TCR T cells across several of the experiments. The leading position in the CD3+CD56-NKG2C+ fraction of a handful of donors also went to these clonotypes.

The gene calls are TRBV6-2 or TRBV6-3 and TRBJ2-7; TRBD2 might be the D (5 bases). The receptor's source is a man between 50 and 59 years old who received an inactivated influenza vaccine. Sequences were derived from PBMCs from blood, sampled on the day of vaccination. The CDR3 loop reads CASSYRGGPYEQYF. CDR3 nucleotide sequence: TGTGCCAGCAGTTACCGAGGCGGGCCCTACGAGCAGTACTTC.